This TCR beta chain was sequenced in a study of T cells in women clearing cervical HPV infection (dated by TCRdb to the late 2010s). Study-level background: The cases were 20 to 25 women with histologically confirmed HPV16-related CIN3 or worse, and 2 of those women had invasive cancers. Blood from cases was collected at the visit where the lesion was first found, while blood from controls was collected once the infection could no longer be detected. Controls were around 25 women whose single incident HPV16 infection cleared within 12 months without precancer or cancer developing. Cases had a median age of about 34 years and controls had a median age of about 41, with no significant differences in baseline characteristics. Nested within Costa Rica's Guanacaste HPV Natural History Study, an exploratory proof-of-principle case-control study compared TCR repertoires across cervical HPV16 outcomes. Since only a few of the women had HLA typing available, the possibility that HLA type was acting as a confounder could not be ruled out. The parent cohort enrolled about 10,000 women aged 18 or older in Guanacaste, Costa Rica, in 1993 to 1994 and followed the women for roughly seven years. Cases and controls were matched on year of sample collection and on age within five years. Quality controls consisted of five blinded duplicates per group, for a total of roughly 60 samples made up of around 50 participants and about ten replicates. Among cases, blood sampling occurred a median of about 150 days after lesion detection, with an interquartile range of about 90 to 230 days.

Comment on this clone: Its antigen remains unidentified.

What the authors observed across the whole study: The cross-sectional design could not show whether the associations came before the infection or were a result of it, and neither effector/memory subsets nor HPV-specific T cells were isolated. Because the number of T cells per sample was unknown, the richness differences could reflect varying T-cell content rather than repertoire biology. Random forest classifiers combining richness and V gene abundances distinguished cases from controls with an estimated AUC of 0.8 to 0.9. Significantly higher TCR repertoire richness was observed in CIN3+ cases than in controls across sequencing depths, whereas no difference in evenness was found.

TCR beta CDR3 regions were amplified by multiplex PCR from an average of roughly 1.1 ug genomic DNA per sample using the immunoSEQ assay. Primer bias was corrected in the assay by using a complete synthetic TCR repertoire to establish an amplification baseline. The amplicons were sequenced using the Illumina platform. Per the authors' processing: Sequences were error-corrected by clustering with frequency ratios and a modified nearest-neighbor algorithm and were then analyzed in the immunoSEQ Analyzer with IMGT gene definitions. At each rarefaction depth, TCR richness and evenness were averaged over 20 rarefaction repeats, and samples with fewer sequences than the depth were excluded. V, D and J gene relative abundances were compared between groups with Wilcoxon rank sum tests, applying FDR correction. In the blinded duplicates, the intraclass correlation was approximately 96% for TCR richness and averaged around 78% across roughly 70 gene segments. TCRdb took this table from immuneACCESS and kept in-frame rearrangements with V and J called. Such tables lack part of the clones; where checked against another copy, unresolved V genes explain under half of the gap, and the rest is unexplained. V, J and clone size were drawn from that table, and D and trimming were deduced from the DNA. The sample table gives 15,000 to 20,000 clones. The ten largest clones represent more than 5.5% of the sample.

Every participant had a single incident cervical HPV16 infection, and prevalent HPV16 infections were excluded. Cervical HPV DNA was detected with MY09/MY11 PCR, and genotyping was done by dot-blot hybridization. Fifteen mL of heparinized blood were centrifuged, and the buffy coat was split into aliquots, frozen at -30 degrees C, and then kept at -80 degrees C. QIAGEN kits were used to extract genomic DNA from the buffy coat specimens. Material: blood buffy coat. This receptor was identified in a woman aged 18-70 years with a cervical HPV16 infection that either progressed to CIN3+ or cleared (not recorded which).

The CDR3 reads CASSPDPGQLNYGYTF. The CDR3 DNA, read in part, is TGCGCCAGCAGCCCAGACCCGGGACAGTTGAACTATGGC. The rearranged segments are TRBV5-1 and TRBJ1-2; TRBD1 aligns with 7 central bases. The sequence runs out 3 residues before the end of the CDR3; the remainder is reconstructed from the germline J gene. V has 4 bases trimmed and J has 2 bases trimmed; junction bases matching no gene number 11. The CDR3 has 16 amino acids, counting the end cysteine and phenylalanine. The DNA shown is the part of the CDR3 that was read: 39 bases, in frame from base 1. The germline V gene encodes CDR1 SGHRS and CDR2 YFSETQ.